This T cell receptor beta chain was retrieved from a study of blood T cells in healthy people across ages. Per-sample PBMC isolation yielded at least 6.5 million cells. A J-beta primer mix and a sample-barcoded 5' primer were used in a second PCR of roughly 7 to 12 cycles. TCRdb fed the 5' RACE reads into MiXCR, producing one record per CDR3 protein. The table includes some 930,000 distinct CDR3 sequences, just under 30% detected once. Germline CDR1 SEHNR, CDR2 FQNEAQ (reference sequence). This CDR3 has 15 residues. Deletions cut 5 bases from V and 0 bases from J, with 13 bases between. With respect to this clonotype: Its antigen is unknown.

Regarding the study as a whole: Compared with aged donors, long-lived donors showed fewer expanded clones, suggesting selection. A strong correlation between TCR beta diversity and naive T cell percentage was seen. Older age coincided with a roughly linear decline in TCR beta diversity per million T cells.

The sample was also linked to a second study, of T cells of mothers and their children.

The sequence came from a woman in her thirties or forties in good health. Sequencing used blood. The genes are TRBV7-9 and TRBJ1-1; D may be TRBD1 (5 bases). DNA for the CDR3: TGTGCCAGCAGCCCATCGGGGGACCTGAACACTGAAGCTTTCTTT. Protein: CASSPSGDLNTEAFF.